This T cell receptor beta chain comes out of a study of T cells in Graves' hyperthyroidism and ophthalmopathy (dated by TCRdb to between 2018 and 2020). Background for the entire study: To identify TCR V-J signatures that set the groups apart, the researchers used a discovery cohort of roughly 100 patients, made up of 43 with Graves' ophthalmopathy and 57 with stable Graves' hyperthyroidism. The 90 or so discovery patients were randomly split 7:3 into training and test sets. TCR Vbeta CDR3 sequencing of 130 to 150 peripheral blood samples (over 40 ophthalmopathy, under 80 hyperthyroidism and approximately 17 progressor patients) is reported in the paper. Once sampling was done, hyperthyroidism patients were given methimazole at a starting dose of 30 mg daily, whereas ophthalmopathy patients were given high-dose intravenous methylprednisolone. The study also compared thyroid tissue and blood T-cell repertoires from about six Graves' hyperthyroidism patients. Prospective prediction of ophthalmopathy was tested in an independent validation cohort consisting of 18 hyperthyroidism patients and more than 15 patients who later progressed to ophthalmopathy. Study-wide findings and limitations: No statistical method was used to fix the sample size in advance, and group allocation was not hidden from the investigators. A 13 V-J signature model separated ophthalmopathy from stable hyperthyroidism, with around 90% sensitivity and 81% to 83% specificity in cross-validation and 80%/75% in testing. During validation, the model predicted progression to ophthalmopathy a median of around 6 months ahead of onset, with almost 71% sensitivity and 72% to 80% specificity. Most expanded thyroid clonotypes (frequency above 0.001) were also detected in blood, a finding suggesting that blood repertoires may reflect thyroid immune responses.

Points on this clonotype: The antigen it recognizes is unknown. Qualities for individual bases were not recorded, and no much larger clone is one base off.

The CDR3 sequence holds 15 residues, the cysteine and phenylalanine included. Of all the DNA, just the CDR3 is kept, 45 bases in frame from base 1. Based on the germline V gene (reference sequence), the CDR1 and CDR2 sequences are LNHDA and SQIVND. At the junction V is shortened by 9 bases and J by 3 bases, with 18 bases in between. Any patient with an uncontrolled infection, another autoimmune disease, pregnancy or lactation was excluded. Diagnoses were based on clinical symptoms, serum thyroxine and TRAb, thyroid ultrasound and orbital computed tomography. Total RNA was extracted using Trizol reagent, and RNA quality was assessed on an Agilent 2100 Bioanalyzer. The TCR beta CDR3 regions were amplified from RNA transcripts. For the first round of RT-PCR on the TCR CDR3, the HTBI primer set was used together with the Qiagen OneStep RT-PCR kit. Libraries were constructed in a second round of multiplex PCR, after which size selection and purification were carried out. Libraries were sequenced paired-end with 100 bp reads on an Illumina HiSeq2000. On the authors' methods: SOAPnuke was used to process the raw data, throwing out any read that contained adapters or uncalled bases, had a mean Phred below 15, or lacked an exact constant-primer or identifier match. High-quality paired reads were merged using COPE v1.2.5, and each unique nucleotide sequence was defined as a clonotype. Clonotypes were aligned to IMGT TRBV, TRBD and TRBJ reference segments using MiTCR v1.1. Only V-J combinations with frequency above 0.0001, covering about 99% of repertoires, were analysed. A TCS score was defined as the ratio between F50 (clonal expansion) and ExV (chaos), using BLOSUM62-based TCRdist between CDR3 peptides within each V-J. Welch's t-statistics and random forest reduced just over 500 V-J features to under 15, which were used in a naive Bayes classifier (R e1071). The Morisita-Horn index was used to measure how similar the thyroid and blood repertoires were. TCRdb's own reprocessing of the public reads used fastp at Q25 and MiXCR and kept productive beta chains. All rows with the same CDR3 protein become a single entry with the most common DNA and genes. The V and J calls were not made by the authors but by TCRdb's processing. The sample data list around 620,000 distinct CDR3 sequences, and roughly 50% of these were observed just once. Under 20% of the sample is in the top ten clones.

The TCR originated in an adult woman with Graves' disease, either hyperthyroidism or ophthalmopathy (not recorded which). This chain is built from TRBV19 and TRBJ1-5, with no reliable assignment of the D segment. The sequenced sample consisted of peripheral blood or thyroid tissue (not recorded which). The nucleotides are TGTGCCAGCAGTGAACACTCATTTCTCAATCAGCCCCAGCATTTT. Its translation is CASSEHSFLNQPQHF.